This TCR beta chain was sequenced in a study of patients and donors after allogeneic stem cell transplantation. Germline assignment: CDR1 SGDLS and CDR2 YYNGEE. V was pared by 0 bases and J by 3 bases, with 6 bases of the junction left unmatched. This CDR3 has 15 amino acids. This clonotype was seen more than once but under ten times. TCRdb recomputed calls from the RT-PCR reads with MiXCR, one row per CDR3 protein. The sample includes hundreds of thousands of distinct CDR3 sequences, roughly an eighth of them seen just once. The genes are TRBV9 and TRBJ2-7; the match to TRBD2 covers 7 bases. The sample taken for sequencing was blood, either unsorted or a sorted T cell fraction (not recorded which). The TCR sequence derives from a human donor who was either an allogeneic HSCT recipient or a stem cell or donor lymphocyte infusion donor (not recorded which). It is not recorded whose cells these are; they may come from a transplant donor. Written as DNA, the CDR3 is TGTGCCAGCAGCGTAGATGTGACTAGCATCTACGAGCAGTACTTC. Translation: CASSVDVTSIYEQYF. Full variable domain (missing parts from reference TRBV9 and TRBJ2-7): DSGVTQTPKHLITATGQRVTLRCSPRSGDLSVYWYQQSLDQGLQFLIQYYNGEERAKGNILERFSAQQFPDLHSELNLSSLELGDSALYFCASSVDVTSIYEQYFGPGTRLTVT.